This T cell receptor (beta chain) was found in a study of T cells after yellow fever vaccination. Germline assignment: CDR1 SNHLY and CDR2 FYNNEI. This CDR3 has 13 residues. V was shortened by 8 bases and J by 1 base, with 9 bases between the two germline ends. TCRdb independently ran MiXCR on the 5' RACE reads; one entry per CDR3 protein. The table records over 250,000 distinct CDR3 sequences, over 4.5% of them present only once. This clonotype was found many times. The TCR sequence derives from a man aged 18 to 35 who received the YFV17D yellow fever vaccine. This chain connects TRBV2 to TRBJ1-5; D is possibly TRBD1 (5 bases). The material sequenced was CD4+ T cells sorted from PBMCs, taken on the day of the yellow fever booster vaccination. CDR3 protein: CASAGNSNQPQHF. The CDR3 nucleotides are TGTGCCAGCGCAGGGAACAGCAATCAGCCCCAGCATTTT.